This T cell receptor (beta chain) was recovered during a study of identical twins. TCRdb called the 5' RACE reads again in MiXCR, with one record for every CDR3 protein. The sample carries some 690,000 distinct CDR3 sequences, 21% recorded once. The germline V gene encodes CDR1 SGHTA and CDR2 FQGTGA. The CDR3 spans 15 residues. Trimming took 5 bases from V and 7 from J; bases not matched to a gene: 9. The sample also formed part of further work on T cells expressing NK-cell markers.

The gene calls are TRBV7-3 and TRBJ2-5; 11 bases align to TRBD2. The material sequenced was PBMCs. The receptor comes from a woman in her late teens or twenties in good health. As DNA, the CDR3 is TGTGCCAGCAGCAAGTTAGCGGGGGGGTCCGCGACCCAGTACTTC. It specifies CASSKLAGGSATQYF.